Included here is one T cell receptor beta chain sequence, with context. The germline V gene has CDR1 DFQATT and CDR2 SNEGSKA (reference sequence). The CDR3 spans 9 residues. The source of the sample is a study of identical twins. TCRdb reanalysed the 5' RACE reads using MiXCR and keeps one entry per CDR3 protein. Altogether about 720,000 distinct CDR3 sequences are present, around a sixth being singletons, with the ten largest covering under 15%. The same data also contributed to another study, on T cells expressing NK-cell markers.

The chain employs TRBV20-1 and TRBJ1-1; D is unresolved. This sequence originates from a woman under 30 in good health. The sequenced material came from PBMCs. The CDR3 loop is CRPKAEAFF. DNA of the CDR3: TGCAGGCCGAAGGCTGAAGCTTTCTTT.